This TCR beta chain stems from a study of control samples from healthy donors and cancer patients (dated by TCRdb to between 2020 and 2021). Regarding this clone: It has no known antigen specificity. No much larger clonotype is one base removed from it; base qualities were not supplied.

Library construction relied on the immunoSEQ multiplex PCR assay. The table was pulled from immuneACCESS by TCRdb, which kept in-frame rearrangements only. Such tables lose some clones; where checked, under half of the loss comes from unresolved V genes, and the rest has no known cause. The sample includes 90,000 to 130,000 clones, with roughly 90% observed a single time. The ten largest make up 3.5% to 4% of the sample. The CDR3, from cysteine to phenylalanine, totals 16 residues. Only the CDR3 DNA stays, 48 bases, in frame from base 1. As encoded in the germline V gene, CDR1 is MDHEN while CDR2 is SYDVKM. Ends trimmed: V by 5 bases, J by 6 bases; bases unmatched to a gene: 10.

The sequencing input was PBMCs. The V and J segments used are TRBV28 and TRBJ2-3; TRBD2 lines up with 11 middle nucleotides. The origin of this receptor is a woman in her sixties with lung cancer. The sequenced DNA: TGTGCCAGCAGTCCAGATAGCGGGAGGGTTGCGGATACGCAGTATTTT. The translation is CASSPDSGRVADTQYF.